Below, 17 T cell receptor beta chains from the same sample are listed, as sequenced in a study of blood T cell repertoires in COVID-19. The data were produced by immunoSEQ multiplex PCR, yet TCRdb's version contains in-frame clones alone and is incomplete. The table has tens of thousands of clones, 80% to 90% seen once. Sequencing input: peripheral blood. These receptors all come from a human donor in a cohort sampled during active COVID-19.

The chain is built from TRBV6-5 and TRBJ2-2; the D gene is possibly TRBD2 (7 bases). The CDR3 loop spans 14 amino acids. The V end lost 7 bases, the J end lost 5 bases, and 14 bases lay between the germline ends. CDR1 MNHEY and CDR2 SVGAGI come from the germline V gene. CDR3 protein: CASTGRGGTGELFF. CDR3 DNA: TGTGCCAGCACCGGAAGGGGGGGGACCGGGGAGCTGTTTTTT.

The chain is built from TRBV3-1 (or the pseudogene TRBV3-2) and TRBJ2-7; TRBD2 aligns across 16 bases. This CDR3 has 16 residues. Germline assignment: CDR1 LGHDT and CDR2 YNNKEL (reference sequence). V lost 1 base, J lost 6 bases, and 3 bases stayed unmatched. Written as DNA, the CDR3 is TGTGCCAGCAGCCAAGTCGGGACTAGCGGGAGGGGCGAGCAGTACTTC. This encodes CASSQVGTSGRGEQYF.

The J gene is TRBJ1-2, the V gene TRBV7-9; maybe TRBD1 (5 bases). Germline loops: CDR1 SEHNR, CDR2 FQNEAQ (reference sequence). There are 13 residues in the CDR3. V lost 5 bases, J lost 5 bases, and 12 bases lay in between. CDR3 sequence: CASSRDSFYGYTF. The CDR3 DNA reads as TGTGCCAGCAGCCGCGACAGTTTTTATGGCTACACCTTC.

The V call is TRBV7-3, the J call TRBJ2-3; no clear D gene. V lost 3 bases, J lost 3 bases, and 10 bases lay in between. From germline, CDR1 is SGHTA and CDR2 FQGTGA. The CDR3 totals 14 residues. The CDR3 spells CASSFRLLTDTQYF. CDR3 DNA sequence: TGTGCCAGCAGCTTTCGCCTATTGACAGATACGCAGTATTTT. Based on the CDR3 plus reference TRBV7-3 and TRBJ2-3, the full variable domain is GAGVSQTPSNKVTEKGKYVELRCDPISGHTALYWYRQSLGQGPEFLIYFQGTGAADDSGLPNDRFFAVRPEGSVSTLKIQRTERGDSAVYLCASSFRLLTDTQYFGPGTRLTVL.

This chain uses TRBV19 with TRBJ1-5, with D uncertain. Germline values: CDR1 LNHDA, CDR2 SQIVND (reference sequence). The CDR3 spans 15 residues. V shed 6 bases and J shed 2 bases, with 14 bases lying between them. CDR3 loop: CASSTGRVGNQPQHF. CDR3 nucleotide sequence: TGTGCCAGTAGCACCGGGCGGGTCGGCAATCAGCCCCAGCATTTT.

The chain joins TRBV27 to TRBJ1-4, with a tentative D call TRBD1 (5 bases). This CDR3 is 13 amino acids long. CDR1 is MNHEY, CDR2 SMNVEV, per germline (reference sequence). Trimming shortened V by 3 bases and J by 6 bases, and 8 bases separated the two germline ends. CDR3 sequence: CASSFSGYEKLFF. CDR3 nucleotides: TGTGCCAGCAGTTTTTCAGGGTATGAAAAACTGTTTTTT.

The chain combines TRBV25-1 with TRBJ1-1; no clear D gene. Trimming removed 9 bases at V and 4 bases at J, with 15 bases between. Germline V CDR1 and CDR2: MGHDK, SYGVNS. There are 13 residues in the CDR3. The CDR3 loop reads CASQGSWGTEAFF. The CDR3 DNA follows: TGTGCCAGTCAAGGGAGCTGGGGCACTGAAGCTTTCTTT.

The rearrangement links TRBV7-4 to TRBJ1-5; tentatively, D is TRBD1 (6 bases). There are 12 residues in the CDR3. Germline CDR1 SGHVT, CDR2 SQSDAQ. The V gene lost 5 bases and the J gene lost 11 bases, with 13 bases spanning the gap. The CDR3 sequence: CASSRGGETQHF. In DNA form, the CDR3 reads TGTGCCAGCAGCCGAGGGGGGGAGACCCAGCATTTT.

This CDR3 is CASGRGGAQTQYF. DNA of the CDR3: TGTGCCAGCGGACGGGGGGGCGCCCAGACCCAGTACTTC. The rearrangement links TRBV2 to TRBJ2-5, with 8 bases fitting TRBD2. CDR3 length: 13 residues. Looked up from germline, CDR1 is SNHLY and CDR2 is FYNNEI. The junction had 8 bases not matched to a gene; V was cut back by 8 bases and J by 6 bases.

The chain combines TRBV13 with TRBJ1-6; D is possibly TRBD1 (6 bases). V lost 1 base and J 4 bases, leaving 11 bases between the germline ends. From germline, CDR1 is PRHDT and CDR2 FYEKMQ (reference sequence). This CDR3 region has 16 residues. The CDR3 sequence: CASSLELQGYNSPLHF. In DNA form, the CDR3 reads TGTGCCAGCAGCTTAGAATTACAGGGTTATAATTCACCCCTCCACTTT.

The chain combines TRBV11-2 with TRBJ2-1, with 7 nucleotides matching TRBD2. CDR3 size: 14 residues. CDR1 SGHAT and CDR2 FQNNGV come from the germline V gene. V lost 4 bases to trimming and J lost 9 bases; unmatched junction nucleotides: 9. CDR3 sequence: CASSSTGLVFEQFF. DNA of the CDR3: TGTGCCAGCAGCTCGACTGGACTAGTCTTTGAGCAGTTCTTC.

J is TRBJ1-1 and V is TRBV11-2, with a weak D call TRBD1 (6 bases). There are 17 residues in the CDR3. CDR1 and CDR2 (germline): SGHAT, FQNNGV. Trimming pared 3 bases from V and 4 bases from J, leaving 21 bases between. For the CDR3, the DNA is TGTGCCAGCAGCTTCTGGGGGCCGGTGAGGTCGGTCACTGAAGCTTTCTTT. Encoded protein: CASSFWGPVRSVTEAFF.

The genes are TRBV27 and TRBJ2-5; D may be TRBD2 (5 bases). V lost 6 bases, J lost 2 bases, and 13 bases lay in between. Per germline, CDR1 MNHEY and CDR2 SMNVEV (reference sequence). This CDR3 is 14 amino acids long. The CDR3 DNA reads as TGTGCCAGCAGGGAATTGGGAGATCAAGAGACCCAGTACTTC. Residues: CASRELGDQETQYF.

The chain uses TRBV5-1 and TRBJ2-5; 7 bases are shared with TRBD1. The CDR3 runs to 14 residues. CDR1 and CDR2 from the germline V gene are SGHRS and YFSETQ. V lost 2 bases and J lost 1; bases outside the gene matches: 2. The DNA for the CDR3 is TGCGCCAGCAGCTTCGGGACAGTCCAAGAGACCCAGTACTTC. Translation: CASSFGTVQETQYF.

The chain recombines TRBV5-4 with TRBJ2-1; 8 positions agree with TRBD1. CDR1 SGHNT and CDR2 YYREEE come from the germline V gene (reference sequence). V trimming: 4 bases; J trimming: 6 bases; junction bases outside the gene matches: 6. The CDR3 is 14 residues long. The CDR3 DNA is TGTGCCAGCAGCCCAGGGACAGGTTCCAATGAGCAGTTCTTC. Translation gives CASSPGTGSNEQFF.

The chain uses TRBV7-9 and TRBJ1-1; 7 nucleotides align to TRBD1. The CDR3 has 14 amino acids. Trimming took 3 bases from V and 4 from J; bases not matched to a gene: 5. The V gene's germline CDR1 is SEHNR and CDR2 FQNEAQ (reference sequence). In DNA form, the CDR3 reads TGTGCCAGCAGCTTGAGAGGGGGCTTCACTGAAGCTTTCTTT. Residues: CASSLRGGFTEAFF.

The rearrangement links TRBV25-1 to TRBJ2-3; the match to TRBD2 covers 7 bases. The CDR3 is made up of 17 amino acids. Germline CDR1 is MGHDK and CDR2 is SYGVNS. J gave up 1 base and V 0 bases, and 7 bases lay outside the gene matches. The CDR3 DNA reads TGTGCCAGCAGTGAATATCTCAGGGCGGGGGGCACAGATACGCAGTATTTT. Translated, it gives CASSEYLRAGGTDTQYF.